This T cell receptor (beta chain) was identified during a study of blood T cell repertoires in COVID-19 (dated by TCRdb to the early 2020s). For context, the study as a whole: Samples covering the acute and convalescent phases of COVID-19 were provided by collaborators in the United States, Italy and Spain. Where HLA class I and class II types were available, the types were taken from metadata supplied by the sample provider, not from assay-based typing. The repertoires were released in a freely available public database meant as a resource for research on the immune response to SARS-CoV-2. The samples were drawn from the first 160 participants of the ongoing ImmuneRACE study and from more than 1,000 subjects provided by 6 global collaborators. Sample metadata almost always included a de-identified subject ID, COVID-19 status, age in years and sex. The prospective study material was composed of cDNA or gDNA derived from T cells, B-cell-depleted T cells, or PBMCs. The dataset comprised deeply sampled blood TCRbeta repertoires from subjects exposed to, actively infected with, or recovered from COVID-19. The research as a whole found: Clinical and demographic metadata were provided uncurated, with the amount varying by source and participant.

Whole blood was collected in K2EDTA tubes by collaborating institutions according to the institutions' own protocols. For TCRbeta analysis, collaborators shipped samples as frozen whole blood, isolated PBMCs, or DNA extracted from either of those sample types. TCRbeta CDR3 regions were amplified from genomic DNA using the immunoSEQ Assay, a bias-controlled multiplex PCR. Per the authors' processing: The number of nucleated cells in each sample was estimated by amplification of reference gene primers within the assay. To quantify the absolute abundance of each unique TCRbeta CDR3 rearrangement, sequence reads were collapsed and filtered. For each sample, productive Simpson clonality was calculated as the square root of Simpson's diversity index across productive rearrangements. Here the immuneACCESS table is served through TCRdb, limited to in-frame sequences with V and J called. Missing clones are a known gap in these copies; in checked studies unresolved V genes cover under half, and the rest lacks a known reason. That table is the source of V, J and clone size, and D and trimming were worked out from the DNA. This sample gives under 130,000 clones in total; around 76% of them show up just once. The biggest ten clones account for 15% to 20% of the sample.

Turning to this clone: Its binding antigen is unknown. No much larger clone is present one base from it, and per-base qualities are unavailable.

The germline V gene gives CDR1 as WSHSY and CDR2 as SAAADI. The V end loses 2 bases and the J end loses 1 base, and a stretch of 10 bases separates them. Spanning cysteine to phenylalanine, the CDR3 consists of 15 amino acids. The only DNA kept is the CDR3, 45 bases in frame from the first base. The TCR comes from a woman between 65 and 79 years old with acute or convalescent COVID-19. Sequencing used peripheral blood. The sequence joins TRBV10-2 to TRBJ2-3, with no D gene named confidently. The DNA sequence is as follows: TGCGCCAGCAGTGAGCTGGAGCGCGGCACAGATACGCAGTATTTT. This translates into CASSELERGTDTQYF.